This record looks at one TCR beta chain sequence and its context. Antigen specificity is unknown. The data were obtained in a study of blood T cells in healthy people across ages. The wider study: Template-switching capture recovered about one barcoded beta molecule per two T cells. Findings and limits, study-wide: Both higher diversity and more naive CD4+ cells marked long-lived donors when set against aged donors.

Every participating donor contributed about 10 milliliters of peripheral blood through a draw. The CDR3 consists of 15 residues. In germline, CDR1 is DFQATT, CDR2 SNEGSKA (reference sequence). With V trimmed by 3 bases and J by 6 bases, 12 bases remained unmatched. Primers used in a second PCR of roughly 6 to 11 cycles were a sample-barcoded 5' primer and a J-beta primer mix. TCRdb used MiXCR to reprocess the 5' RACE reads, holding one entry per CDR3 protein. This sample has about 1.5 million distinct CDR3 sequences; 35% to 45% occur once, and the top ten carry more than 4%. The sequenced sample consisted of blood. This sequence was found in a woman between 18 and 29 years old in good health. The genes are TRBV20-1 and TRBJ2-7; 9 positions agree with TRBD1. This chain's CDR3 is CSASELRDREFEQYF. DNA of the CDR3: TGCAGTGCTAGTGAGCTGCGGGACAGGGAGTTCGAGCAGTACTTC.